The T cell receptor (beta chain) under discussion was sequenced for a study of T cells in Graves' hyperthyroidism and ophthalmopathy. RNA transcripts were the template for amplifying TCR beta CDR3 regions. The HTBI primer set drove a first-round RT-PCR of the TCR CDR3. In TCRdb, the multiplex PCR reads were re-called with MiXCR into one record per CDR3 protein. The table has approximately 710,000 distinct CDR3 sequences, roughly 17% seen once. This clonotype was seen many times. V was cut by 6 bases and J by 0 bases, with 15 bases left in between. In germline, CDR1 is MNHNS, CDR2 SASEGT. The CDR3 has 15 amino acids.

Sequencing was done on a sample of blood. The chain employs TRBV6-1 and TRBJ2-7; tentative D call: TRBD1 (6 bases). The sequence derives from a middle-aged man with Graves' hyperthyroidism. The CDR3 nucleotides read TGTGCCAGCAGCCCCGGGACACTTGTCTCCTACGAGCAGTACTTC. It translates to CASSPGTLVSYEQYF.